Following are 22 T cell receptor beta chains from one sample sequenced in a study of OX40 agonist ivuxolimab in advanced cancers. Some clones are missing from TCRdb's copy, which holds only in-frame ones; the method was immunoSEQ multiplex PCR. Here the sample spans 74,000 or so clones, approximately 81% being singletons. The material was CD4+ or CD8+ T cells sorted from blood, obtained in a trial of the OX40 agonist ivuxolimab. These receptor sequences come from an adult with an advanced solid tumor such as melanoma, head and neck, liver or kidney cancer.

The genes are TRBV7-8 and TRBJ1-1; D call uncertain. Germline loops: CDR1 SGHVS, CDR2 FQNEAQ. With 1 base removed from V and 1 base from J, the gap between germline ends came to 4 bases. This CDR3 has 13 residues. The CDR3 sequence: CASSLGQNTEAFF. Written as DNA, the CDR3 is TGTGCCAGCAGCTTAGGACAGAACACTGAAGCTTTCTTT.

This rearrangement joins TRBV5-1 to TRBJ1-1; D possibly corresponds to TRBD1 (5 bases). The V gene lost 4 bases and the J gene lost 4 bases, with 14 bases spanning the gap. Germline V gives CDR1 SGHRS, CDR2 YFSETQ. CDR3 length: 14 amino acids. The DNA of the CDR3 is TGCGCCAGCAGCGCGGCCGGGGGGACCACTGAAGCTTTCTTT. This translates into CASSAAGGTTEAFF.

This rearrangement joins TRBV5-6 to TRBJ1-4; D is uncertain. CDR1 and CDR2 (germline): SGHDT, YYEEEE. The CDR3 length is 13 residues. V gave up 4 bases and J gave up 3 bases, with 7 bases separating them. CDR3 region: CASSPWANEKLFF. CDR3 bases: TGTGCCAGCAGCCCCTGGGCTAATGAAAAACTGTTTTTT. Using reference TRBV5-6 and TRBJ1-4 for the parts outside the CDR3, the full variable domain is DAGVTQSPTHLIKTRGQQVTLRCSPKSGHDTVSWYQQALGQGPQFIFQYYEEEERQRGNFPDRFSGHQFPNYSSELNVNALLLGDSALYLCASSPWANEKLFFGSGTQLSVL.

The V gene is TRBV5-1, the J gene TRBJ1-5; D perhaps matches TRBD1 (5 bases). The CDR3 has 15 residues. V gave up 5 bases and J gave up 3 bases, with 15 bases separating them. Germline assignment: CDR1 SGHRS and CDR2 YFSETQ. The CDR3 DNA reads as TGCGCCAGCAGTCTCTGGGCAGGGAACAATCAGCCCCAGCATTTT. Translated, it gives CASSLWAGNNQPQHF.

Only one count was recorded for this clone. The CDR3 DNA reads TGTGCCAGCAGCGCAGGGGGCCGAAAGCCCTACGAGCAGTACTTC. This encodes CASSAGGRKPYEQYF. The genes are TRBV27 and TRBJ2-7; 8 bases agree with TRBD1. CDR1 and CDR2 (germline): MNHEY, SMNVEV (reference sequence). CDR3 length: 15 amino acids. Losses at the gene ends were 6 bases for V and 2 bases for J; bases not matched to a gene: 9.

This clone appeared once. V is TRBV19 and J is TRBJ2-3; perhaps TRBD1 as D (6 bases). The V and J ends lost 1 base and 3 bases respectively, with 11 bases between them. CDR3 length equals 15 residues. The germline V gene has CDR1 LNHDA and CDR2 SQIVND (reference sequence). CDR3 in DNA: TGTGCCAGTAGTATAGTACAGGGTCGTACAGATACGCAGTATTTT. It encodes CASSIVQGRTDTQYF.

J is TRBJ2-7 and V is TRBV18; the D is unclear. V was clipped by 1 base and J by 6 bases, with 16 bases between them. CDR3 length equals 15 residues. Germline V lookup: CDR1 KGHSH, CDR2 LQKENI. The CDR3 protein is CASSPLTTSLSEQYF. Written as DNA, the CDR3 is TGTGCCAGCTCACCACTAACTACCTCCTTGAGCGAGCAGTACTTC.

CDR3 sequence: CASSGTGRADTQYF. The CDR3 nucleotides read TGTGCCAGCAGTGGGACAGGGAGGGCAGATACGCAGTATTTT. The chain is built from TRBV2 and TRBJ2-3, with D possibly matching TRBD1 (8 bases). This CDR3 spans 14 amino acids. Trimming removed 4 bases from V and 4 bases from J, with 12 bases in between. From germline, CDR1 is SNHLY and CDR2 FYNNEI.

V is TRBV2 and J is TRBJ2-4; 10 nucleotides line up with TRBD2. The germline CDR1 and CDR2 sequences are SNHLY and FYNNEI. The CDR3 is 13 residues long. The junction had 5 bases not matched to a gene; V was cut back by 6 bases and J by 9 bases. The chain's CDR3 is CASSSSGSPIQYF. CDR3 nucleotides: TGTGCCAGCAGCTCTAGCGGGAGTCCCATTCAGTACTTC.

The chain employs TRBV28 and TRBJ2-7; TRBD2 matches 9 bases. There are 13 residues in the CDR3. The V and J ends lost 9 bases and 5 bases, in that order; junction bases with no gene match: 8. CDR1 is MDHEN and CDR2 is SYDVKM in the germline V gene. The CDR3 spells CAREGLAGHEQYF. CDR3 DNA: TGTGCCAGAGAGGGACTAGCTGGCCACGAGCAGTACTTC.

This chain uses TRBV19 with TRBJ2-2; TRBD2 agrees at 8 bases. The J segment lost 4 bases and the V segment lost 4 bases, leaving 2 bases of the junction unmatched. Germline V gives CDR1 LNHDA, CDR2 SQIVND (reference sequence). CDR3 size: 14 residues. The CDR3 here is CASSTSGGTGELFF. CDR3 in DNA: TGTGCCAGTAGTACCAGCGGGGGCACCGGGGAGCTGTTTTTT.

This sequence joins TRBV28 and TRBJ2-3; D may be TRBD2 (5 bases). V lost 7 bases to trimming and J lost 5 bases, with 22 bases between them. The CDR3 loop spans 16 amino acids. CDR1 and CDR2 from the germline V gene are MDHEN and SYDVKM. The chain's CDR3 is CASTTSPQRVEDTQYF. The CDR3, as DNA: TGTGCCAGCACTACGTCACCTCAGAGGGTAGAAGATACGCAGTATTTT.

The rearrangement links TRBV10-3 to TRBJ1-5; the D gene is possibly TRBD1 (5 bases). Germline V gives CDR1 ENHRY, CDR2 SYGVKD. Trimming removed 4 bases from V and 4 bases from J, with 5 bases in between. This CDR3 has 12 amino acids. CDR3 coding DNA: TGTGCCATCAGTGCAGGGAATCAGCCCCAGCATTTT. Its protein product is CAISAGNQPQHF.

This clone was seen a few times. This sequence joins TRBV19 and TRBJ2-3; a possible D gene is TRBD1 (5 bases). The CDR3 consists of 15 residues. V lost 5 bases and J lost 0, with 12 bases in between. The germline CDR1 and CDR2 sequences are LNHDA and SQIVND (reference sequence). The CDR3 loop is CASSSRQSSTDTQYF. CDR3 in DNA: TGTGCCAGTAGTTCAAGACAGAGTAGCACAGATACGCAGTATTTT.

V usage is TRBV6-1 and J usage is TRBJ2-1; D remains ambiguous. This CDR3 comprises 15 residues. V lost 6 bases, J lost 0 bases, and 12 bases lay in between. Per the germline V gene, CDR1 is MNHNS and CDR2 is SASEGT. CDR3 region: CASRRVGTSYNEQFF. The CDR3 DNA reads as TGTGCCAGCAGACGCGTAGGTACCTCCTACAATGAGCAGTTCTTC.

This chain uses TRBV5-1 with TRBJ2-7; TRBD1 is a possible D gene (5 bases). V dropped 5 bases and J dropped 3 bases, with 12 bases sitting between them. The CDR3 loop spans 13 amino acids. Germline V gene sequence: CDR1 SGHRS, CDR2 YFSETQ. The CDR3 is CASSKGQYYEQYF. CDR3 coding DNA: TGCGCCAGCAGTAAGGGGCAGTACTACGAGCAGTACTTC.

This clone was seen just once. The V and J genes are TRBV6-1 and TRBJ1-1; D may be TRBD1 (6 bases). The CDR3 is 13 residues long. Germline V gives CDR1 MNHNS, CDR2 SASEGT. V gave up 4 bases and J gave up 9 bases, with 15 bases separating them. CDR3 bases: TGTGCCAGCAGTGCTCACGGGGGGGGCAAAGCTTTCTTT. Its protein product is CASSAHGGGKAFF.

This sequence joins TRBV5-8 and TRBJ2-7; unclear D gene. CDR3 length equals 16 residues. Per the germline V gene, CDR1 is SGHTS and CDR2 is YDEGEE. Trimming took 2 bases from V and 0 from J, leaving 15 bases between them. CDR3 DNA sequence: TGTGCCAGCAGCTTTGCGCAACCTGCAAGCTCCTACGAGCAGTACTTC. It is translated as CASSFAQPASSYEQYF.

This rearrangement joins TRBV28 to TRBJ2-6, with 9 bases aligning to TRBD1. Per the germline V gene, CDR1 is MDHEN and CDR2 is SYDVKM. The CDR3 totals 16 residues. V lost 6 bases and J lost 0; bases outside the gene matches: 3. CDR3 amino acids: CASSPTGGSGANVLTF. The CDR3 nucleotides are TGTGCCAGCAGCCCGACAGGGGGCTCTGGGGCCAACGTCCTGACTTTC.

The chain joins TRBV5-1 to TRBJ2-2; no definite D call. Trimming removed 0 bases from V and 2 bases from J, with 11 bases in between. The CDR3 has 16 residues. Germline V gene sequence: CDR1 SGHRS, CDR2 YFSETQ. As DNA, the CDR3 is TGCGCCAGCAGCTTGGTTAGGAGTATTAACACCGGGGAGCTGTTTTTT. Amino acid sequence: CASSLVRSINTGELFF.

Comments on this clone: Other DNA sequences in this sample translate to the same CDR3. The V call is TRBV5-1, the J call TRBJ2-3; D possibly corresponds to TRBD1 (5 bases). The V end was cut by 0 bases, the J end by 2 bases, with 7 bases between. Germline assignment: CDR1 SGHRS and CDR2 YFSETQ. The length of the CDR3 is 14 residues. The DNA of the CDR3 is TGCGCCAGCAGCTTGGGGGGCCCCACAGATACGCAGTATTTT. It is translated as CASSLGGPTDTQYF.

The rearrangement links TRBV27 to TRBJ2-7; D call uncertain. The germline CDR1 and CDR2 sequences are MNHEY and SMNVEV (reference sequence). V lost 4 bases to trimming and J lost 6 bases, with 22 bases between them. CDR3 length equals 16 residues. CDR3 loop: CASSSGWLGRFREQYF. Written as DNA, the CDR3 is TGTGCCAGCAGTTCGGGTTGGCTGGGCAGGTTTCGCGAGCAGTACTTC.